This T cell receptor beta chain was obtained from a study of PD-1 blockade in classical Hodgkin lymphoma. Study-wide findings and caveats: There was a significant rise in CD4+ TCR diversity by C4D1, with no such rise for CD8+. Baseline diversity resembling that of newly diagnosed patients was seen in complete responders.

Every patient experienced relapse after autologous stem cell transplantation, and brentuximab vedotin exposure varied. Details on this clone: The antigen is not known.

Sequencing used immunoSEQ multiplex PCR; TCRdb keeps in-frame clones, though not all of them. Altogether about 99,000 clones are present, roughly four fifths being singletons, with the ten largest covering 15% to 20%. This clonotype was sampled from a human donor with classical Hodgkin lymphoma. The source material was peripheral blood mononuclear cells (PBMCs), sampled before the second cycle of nivolumab.

CDR3 loop: CASSLAQGLWDEQFF. In DNA form, the CDR3 reads TGCGCCAGCAGCCTCGCGCAGGGCCTATGGGATGAGCAGTTCTTC. The chain is built from TRBV4-1 and TRBJ2-1; tentatively, D is TRBD1 (5 bases). V lost 4 bases and J lost 8, with 18 bases in between. The CDR3 spans 15 residues. Germline V gene lookup returns CDR1 MGHRA and CDR2 YSYEKL.